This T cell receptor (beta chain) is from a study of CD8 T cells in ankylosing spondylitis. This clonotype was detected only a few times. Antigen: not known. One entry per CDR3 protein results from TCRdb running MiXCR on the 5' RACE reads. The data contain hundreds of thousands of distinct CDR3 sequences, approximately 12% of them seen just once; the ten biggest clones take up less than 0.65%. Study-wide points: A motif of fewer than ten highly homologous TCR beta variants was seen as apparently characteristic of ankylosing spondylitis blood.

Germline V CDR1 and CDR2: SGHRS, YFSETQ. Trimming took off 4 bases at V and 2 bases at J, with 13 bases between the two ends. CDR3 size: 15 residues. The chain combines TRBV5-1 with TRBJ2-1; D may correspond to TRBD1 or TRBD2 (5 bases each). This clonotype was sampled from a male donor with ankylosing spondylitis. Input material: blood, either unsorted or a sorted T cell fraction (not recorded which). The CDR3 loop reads CASSLPGRTYNEQFF. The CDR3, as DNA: TGCGCCAGCAGCCTACCGGGACGGACCTACAATGAGCAGTTCTTC.